The T cell receptor beta chain described here comes from a study of blood T cell repertoires in COVID-19. Across the whole study: COVID-19 samples collected from the United States, Italy and Spain covered acute and convalescent phases.

Germline V gene data show CDR1 as MNHEY and CDR2 as SVGEGT. V lost 2 bases, J lost 4 bases, and 11 bases lay in between. This CDR3 comprises 14 residues. Generated by immunoSEQ multiplex PCR, the TCRdb table keeps only in-frame clones and is missing some. Of around 500,000 clones listed, roughly nine tenths are singletons. Participant age was about 18 to 89 years, and participants resided in about two dozen US areas. Each participant's cohort was designated according to participant-reported clinical history. Two negative PCRs, clearance, or symptom resolution had been documented for recovered Cohort 3 donors.

This receptor was obtained from a woman between 55 and 75 years old who had recovered from COVID-19. Material for sequencing was PBMCs or T cells enriched from blood (not recorded which). The rearrangement joins TRBV6-2 or TRBV6-3 to TRBJ1-1; D not certain. The CDR3 DNA sequence: TGTGCCAGCAGTTACATGACAATCGGCACTGAAGCTTTCTTT. It encodes CASSYMTIGTEAFF.